This TCR beta chain came from a study of early T cells in non-severe SARS-CoV-2 infection. Study information: Whole-blood bulk RNA, unsorted, was sequenced, and chains were unpaired. Study observations and caveats: Matching against VDJdb likely underestimated virus-specific expansions, favoring anti-spike CD8.

This clonotype has more than one count but fewer than ten. Its antigen is currently unknown. TCRdb itself ran the 5' RACE reads through MiXCR, one entry per CDR3 protein. The sample yields approximately 50,000 distinct CDR3 sequences, 9% to 15% seen once. Germline V gene sequence: CDR1 SGHTA, CDR2 FQGNSA. Deletions cut 6 bases from V and 4 bases from J, with 12 bases between. The CDR3 is made up of 13 amino acids. The chain couples TRBV7-2 to TRBJ2-5, with D perhaps TRBD1 (5 bases). This TCR came from an adult who was a healthcare worker with PCR-confirmed SARS-CoV-2 infection or an uninfected control (not recorded which). Specimen: whole blood, collected at baseline. CDR3 sequence reads: CASSSGYGETQYF. The CDR3 coding sequence is TGTGCCAGCAGTTCAGGGTACGGAGAGACCCAGTACTTC.